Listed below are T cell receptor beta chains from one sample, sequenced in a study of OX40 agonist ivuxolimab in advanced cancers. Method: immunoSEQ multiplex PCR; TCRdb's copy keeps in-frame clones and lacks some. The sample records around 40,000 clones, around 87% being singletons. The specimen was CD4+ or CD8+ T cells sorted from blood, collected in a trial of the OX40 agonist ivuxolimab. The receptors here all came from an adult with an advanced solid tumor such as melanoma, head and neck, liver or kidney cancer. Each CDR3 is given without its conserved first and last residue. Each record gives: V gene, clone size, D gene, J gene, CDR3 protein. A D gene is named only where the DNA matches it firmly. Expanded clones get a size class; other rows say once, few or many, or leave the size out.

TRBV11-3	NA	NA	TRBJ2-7	ASGSSSYEQY
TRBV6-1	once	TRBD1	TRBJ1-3	ASIQGAGGNTIY
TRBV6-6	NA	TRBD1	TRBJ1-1	ASRTGAEAF
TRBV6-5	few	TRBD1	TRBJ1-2	ASRPGQAFGYT
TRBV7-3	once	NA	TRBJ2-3	ASSRNTDTQY
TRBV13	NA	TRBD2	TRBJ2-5	ASSLNRGGQETQY
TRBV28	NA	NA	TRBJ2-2	ASSWAARNTGELF
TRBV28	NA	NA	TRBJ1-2	ASTVGGAYGYT
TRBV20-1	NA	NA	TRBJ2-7	SARGDEQY
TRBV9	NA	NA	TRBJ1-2	ASSPIERDRFIRYT
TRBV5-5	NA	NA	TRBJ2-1	ASSLVGVGSYNEQF
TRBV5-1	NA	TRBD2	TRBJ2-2	ASSLGAGAYGQLF
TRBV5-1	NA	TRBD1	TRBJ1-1	ASSHKADRGLRNTEAF
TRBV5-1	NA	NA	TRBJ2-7	ASSHGEEQY
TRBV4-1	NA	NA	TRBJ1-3	ASSLTYRSGNTIY
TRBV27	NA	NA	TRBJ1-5	ASSLGGRQPQH
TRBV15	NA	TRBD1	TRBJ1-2	ATSRSFGTGGYGYT
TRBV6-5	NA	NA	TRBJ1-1	ASSLSRNTEAF
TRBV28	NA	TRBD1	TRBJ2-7	ASSLGDRYTYEQY
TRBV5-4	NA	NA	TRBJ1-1	ASSPSREWTEAF
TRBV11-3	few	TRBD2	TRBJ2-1	ASSSVTSVAYNEQF
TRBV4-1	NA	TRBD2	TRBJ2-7	ASSQEAFVTGGRYEQY
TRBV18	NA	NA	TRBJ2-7	ASSLSADEQY
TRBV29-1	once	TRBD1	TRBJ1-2	SVVGTGKGYT
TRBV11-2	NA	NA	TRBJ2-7	ASSFVKNEQY
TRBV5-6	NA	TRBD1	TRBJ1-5	ASSLVTGTGDQPQH
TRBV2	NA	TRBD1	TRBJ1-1	ASSPPLGQGKMNTEAF
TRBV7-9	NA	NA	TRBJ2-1	ASSPLAGMTYNEQF
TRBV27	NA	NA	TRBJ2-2	ASAPSRPGELF
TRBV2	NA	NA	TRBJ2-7	ASRRDTSYEQY
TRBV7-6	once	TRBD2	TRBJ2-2	ASIQRLAGGPPGELF
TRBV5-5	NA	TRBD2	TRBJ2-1	ASSLVSSGRPNEQF
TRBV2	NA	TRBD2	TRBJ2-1	ASSEELAGANEQF
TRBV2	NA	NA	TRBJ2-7	ASRADSNSYEQY
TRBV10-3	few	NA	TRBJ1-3	AISGYRRSHSGNTIY
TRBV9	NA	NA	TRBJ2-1	ASSVEQNSYNEQF
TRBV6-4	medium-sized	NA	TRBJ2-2	ASSERGGDTGELF